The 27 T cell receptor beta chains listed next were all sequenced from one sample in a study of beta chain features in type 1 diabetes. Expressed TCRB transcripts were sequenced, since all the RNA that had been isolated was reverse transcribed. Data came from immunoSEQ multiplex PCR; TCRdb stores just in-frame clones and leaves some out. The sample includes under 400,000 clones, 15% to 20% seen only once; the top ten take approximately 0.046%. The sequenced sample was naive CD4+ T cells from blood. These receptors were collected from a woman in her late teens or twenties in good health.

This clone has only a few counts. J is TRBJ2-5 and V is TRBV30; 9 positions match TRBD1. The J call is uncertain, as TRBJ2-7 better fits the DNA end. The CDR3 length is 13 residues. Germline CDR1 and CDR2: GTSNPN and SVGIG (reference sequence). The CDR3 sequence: CAWTRQGAYEQYF. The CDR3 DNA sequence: TGTGCCTGGACCCGACAGGGGGCCTACGAGCAGTACTTC.

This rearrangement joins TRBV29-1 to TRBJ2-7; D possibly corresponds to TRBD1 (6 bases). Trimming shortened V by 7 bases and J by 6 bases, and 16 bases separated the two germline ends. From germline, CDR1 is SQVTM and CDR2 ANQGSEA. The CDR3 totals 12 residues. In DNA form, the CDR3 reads TGCAGCGCTGGGGGCAGGGGTCGCGAGCAGTACTTC. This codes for CSAGGRGREQYF.

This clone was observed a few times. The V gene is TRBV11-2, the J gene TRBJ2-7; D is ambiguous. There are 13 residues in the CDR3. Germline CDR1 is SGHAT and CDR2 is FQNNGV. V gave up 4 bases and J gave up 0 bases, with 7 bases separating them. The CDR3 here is CASSYTFSYEQYF. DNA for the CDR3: TGTGCCAGCAGCTACACCTTCTCCTACGAGCAGTACTTC. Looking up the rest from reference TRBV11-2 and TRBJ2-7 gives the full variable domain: EAGVAQSPRYKIIEKRQSVAFWCNPISGHATLYWYQQILGQGPKLLIQFQNNGVVDDSQLPKDRFSAERLKGVDSTLKIQPAKLEDSAVYLCASSYTFSYEQYFGPGTRLTVT.

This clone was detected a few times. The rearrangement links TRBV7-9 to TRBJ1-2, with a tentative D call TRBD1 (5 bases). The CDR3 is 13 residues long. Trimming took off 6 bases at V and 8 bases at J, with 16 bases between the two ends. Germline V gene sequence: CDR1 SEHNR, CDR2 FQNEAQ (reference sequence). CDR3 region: CASRYDSPRGYTF. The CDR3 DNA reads TGTGCCAGCAGATACGACAGCCCTCGAGGCTACACCTTC.

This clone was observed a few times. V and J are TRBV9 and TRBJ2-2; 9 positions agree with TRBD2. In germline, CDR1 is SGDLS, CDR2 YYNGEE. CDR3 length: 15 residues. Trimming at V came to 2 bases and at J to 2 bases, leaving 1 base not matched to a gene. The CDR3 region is CASSVSGRNTGELFF. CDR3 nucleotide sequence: TGTGCCAGCAGCGTTAGCGGGAGAAACACCGGGGAGCTGTTTTTT.

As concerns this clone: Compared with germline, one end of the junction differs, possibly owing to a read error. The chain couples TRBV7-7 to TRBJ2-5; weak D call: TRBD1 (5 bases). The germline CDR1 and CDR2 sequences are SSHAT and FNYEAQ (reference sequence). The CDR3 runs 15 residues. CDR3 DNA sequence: TGTGCTAGCAGCTTAGCCGGACATCAACAAGAGACCCAGTACTTC. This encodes CASSLAGHQQETQYF.

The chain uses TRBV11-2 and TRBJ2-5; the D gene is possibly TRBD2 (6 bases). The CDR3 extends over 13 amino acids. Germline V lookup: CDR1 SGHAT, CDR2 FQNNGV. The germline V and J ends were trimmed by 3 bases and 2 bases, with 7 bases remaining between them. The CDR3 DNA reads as TGTGCCAGCAGCTTGGAGGGGCAAGAGACCCAGTACTTC. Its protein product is CASSLEGQETQYF.

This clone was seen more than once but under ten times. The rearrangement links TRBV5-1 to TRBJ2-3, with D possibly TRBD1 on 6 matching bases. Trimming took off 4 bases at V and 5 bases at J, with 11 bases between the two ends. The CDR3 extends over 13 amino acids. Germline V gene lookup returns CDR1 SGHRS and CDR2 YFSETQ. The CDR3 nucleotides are TGCGCCAGCAGCACAGGGTTGGGAGATACGCAGTATTTT. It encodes CASSTGLGDTQYF.

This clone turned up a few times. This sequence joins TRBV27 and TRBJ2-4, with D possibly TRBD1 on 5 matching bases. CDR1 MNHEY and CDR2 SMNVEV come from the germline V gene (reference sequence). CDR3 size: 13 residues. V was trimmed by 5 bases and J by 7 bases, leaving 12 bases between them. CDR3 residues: CASSDSAENIQYF. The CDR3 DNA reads TGTGCCAGCAGTGACAGTGCTGAGAACATTCAGTACTTC.

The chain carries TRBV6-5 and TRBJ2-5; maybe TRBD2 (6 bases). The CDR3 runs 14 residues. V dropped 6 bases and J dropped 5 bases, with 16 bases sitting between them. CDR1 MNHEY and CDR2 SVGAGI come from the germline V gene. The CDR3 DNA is TGTGCCAGCAGCCCGGTGGGGGGACGGGAGACCCAGTACTTC. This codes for CASSPVGGRETQYF.

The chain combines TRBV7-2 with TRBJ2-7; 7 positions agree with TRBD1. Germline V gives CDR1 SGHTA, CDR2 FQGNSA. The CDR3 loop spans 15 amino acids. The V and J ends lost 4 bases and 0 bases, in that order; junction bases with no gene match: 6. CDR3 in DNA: TGTGCCAGCAGCTCACAGGGGTGGGGCTCCTACGAGCAGTACTTC. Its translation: CASSSQGWGSYEQYF.

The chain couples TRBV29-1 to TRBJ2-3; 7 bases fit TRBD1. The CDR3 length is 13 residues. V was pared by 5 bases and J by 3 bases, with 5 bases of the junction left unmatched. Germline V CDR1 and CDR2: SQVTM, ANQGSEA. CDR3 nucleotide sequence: TGCAGCGTTCCACAGGGGTTGACAGATACGCAGTATTTT. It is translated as CSVPQGLTDTQYF.

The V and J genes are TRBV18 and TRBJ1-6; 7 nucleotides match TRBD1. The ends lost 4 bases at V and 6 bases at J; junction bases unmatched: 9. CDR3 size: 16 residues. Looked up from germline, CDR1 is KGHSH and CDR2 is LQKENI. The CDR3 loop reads CASSLGTDLINSPLHF. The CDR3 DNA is TGTGCCAGCTCACTGGGGACAGACCTGATTAATTCACCCCTCCACTTT. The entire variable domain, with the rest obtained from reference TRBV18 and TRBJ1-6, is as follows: NAGVMQNPRHLVRRRGQEARLRCSPMKGHSHVYWYRQLPEEGLKFMVYLQKENIIDESGMPKERFSAEFPKEGPSILRIQQVVRGDSAAYFCASSLGTDLINSPLHFGNGTRLTVT.

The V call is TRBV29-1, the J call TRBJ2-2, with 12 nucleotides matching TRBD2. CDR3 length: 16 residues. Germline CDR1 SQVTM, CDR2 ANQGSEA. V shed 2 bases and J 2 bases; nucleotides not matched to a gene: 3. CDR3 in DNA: TGCAGCGTTGAACTAGCGGGAGGGCCAAACACCGGGGAGCTGTTTTTT. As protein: CSVELAGGPNTGELFF.

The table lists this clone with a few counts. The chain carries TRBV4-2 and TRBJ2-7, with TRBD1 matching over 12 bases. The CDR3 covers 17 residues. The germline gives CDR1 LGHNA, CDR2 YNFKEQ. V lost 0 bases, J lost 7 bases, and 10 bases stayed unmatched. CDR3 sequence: CASSQDYGDRGLGEQYF. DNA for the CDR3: TGTGCCAGCAGCCAAGATTATGGGGACAGGGGGCTAGGGGAGCAGTACTTC.

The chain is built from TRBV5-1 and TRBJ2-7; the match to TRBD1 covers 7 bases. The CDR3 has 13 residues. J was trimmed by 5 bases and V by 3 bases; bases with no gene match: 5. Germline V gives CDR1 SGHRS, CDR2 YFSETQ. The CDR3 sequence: CASSYYRGDEQYF. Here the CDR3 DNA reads TGCGCCAGCAGCTACTACAGGGGCGACGAGCAGTACTTC.

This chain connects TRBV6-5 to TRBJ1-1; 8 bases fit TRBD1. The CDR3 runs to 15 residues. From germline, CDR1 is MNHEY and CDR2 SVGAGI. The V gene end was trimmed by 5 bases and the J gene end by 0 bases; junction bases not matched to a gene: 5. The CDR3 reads CASSPRGPMNTEAFF. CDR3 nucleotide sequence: TGTGCCAGCAGTCCCAGGGGGCCCATGAACACTGAAGCTTTCTTT.

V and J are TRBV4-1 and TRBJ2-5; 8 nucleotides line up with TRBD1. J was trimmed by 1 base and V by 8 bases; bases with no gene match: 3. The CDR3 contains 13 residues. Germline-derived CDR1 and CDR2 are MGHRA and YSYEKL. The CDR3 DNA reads TGCGCCAGCTCACAGGGGGGCCAAGAGACCCAGTACTTC. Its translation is CASSQGGQETQYF.

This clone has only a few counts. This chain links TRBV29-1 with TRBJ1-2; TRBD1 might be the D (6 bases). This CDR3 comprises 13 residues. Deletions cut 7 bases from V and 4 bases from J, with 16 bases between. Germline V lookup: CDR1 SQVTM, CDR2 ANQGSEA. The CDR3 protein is CSARGGQIYGYTF. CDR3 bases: TGCAGCGCCCGGGGCGGACAGATCTATGGCTACACCTTC.

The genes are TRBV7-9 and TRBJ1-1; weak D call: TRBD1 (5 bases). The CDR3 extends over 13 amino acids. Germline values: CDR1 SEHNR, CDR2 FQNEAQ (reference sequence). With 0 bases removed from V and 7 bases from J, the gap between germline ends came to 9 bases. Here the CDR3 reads CASSLAGDDEAFF. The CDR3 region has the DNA TGTGCCAGCAGCTTAGCAGGGGATGATGAAGCTTTCTTT. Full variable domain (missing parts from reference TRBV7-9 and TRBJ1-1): DTGVSQNPRHKITKRGQNVTFRCDPISEHNRLYWYRQTLGQGPEFLTYFQNEAQLEKSRLLSDRFSAERPKGSFSTLEIQRTEQGDSAMYLCASSLAGDDEAFFGQGTRLTVV.

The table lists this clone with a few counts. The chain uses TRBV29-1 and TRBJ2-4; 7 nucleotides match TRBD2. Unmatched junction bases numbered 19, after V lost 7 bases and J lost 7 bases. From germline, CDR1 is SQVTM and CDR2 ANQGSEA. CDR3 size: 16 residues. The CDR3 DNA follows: TGCAGCGCGGCTGGAGCTAGCGGCGGGGCCTGGAACATTCAGTACTTC. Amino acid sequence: CSAAGASGGAWNIQYF.

CDR3 bases: TGTGCCAGCACCCCCAGGGGACAACTCTACGAGCAGTACTTC. Protein product: CASTPRGQLYEQYF. This chain connects TRBV6-5 to TRBJ2-7, with D tentatively TRBD1 (6 bases). Germline CDR1 reads MNHEY; CDR2 reads SVGAGI. Trimming took 7 bases from V and 3 from J, leaving 16 bases between them. This CDR3 spans 14 amino acids.

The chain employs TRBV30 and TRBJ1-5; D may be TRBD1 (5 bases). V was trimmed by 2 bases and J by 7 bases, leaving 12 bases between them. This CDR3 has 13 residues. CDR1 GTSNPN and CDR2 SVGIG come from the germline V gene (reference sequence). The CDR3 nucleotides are TGTGCCTGGAGTTCCTCTCGACAGCAGCCCCAGCATTTT. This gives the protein CAWSSSRQQPQHF.

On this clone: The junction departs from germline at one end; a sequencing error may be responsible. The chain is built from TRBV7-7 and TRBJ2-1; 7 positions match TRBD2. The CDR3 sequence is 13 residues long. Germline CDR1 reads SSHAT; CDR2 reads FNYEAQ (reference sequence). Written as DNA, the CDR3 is TGTGCTAGCAAGCGACTAGCCGACAATGAGCAGTTCTTC. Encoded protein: CASKRLADNEQFF.

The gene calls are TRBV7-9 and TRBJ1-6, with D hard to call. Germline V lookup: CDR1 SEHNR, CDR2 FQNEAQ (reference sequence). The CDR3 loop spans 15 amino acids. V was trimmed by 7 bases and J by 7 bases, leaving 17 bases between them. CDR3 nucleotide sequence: TGTGCCAGCACCTCGGAGACGGGGAGGAATTCACCCCTCCACTTT. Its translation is CASTSETGRNSPLHF.

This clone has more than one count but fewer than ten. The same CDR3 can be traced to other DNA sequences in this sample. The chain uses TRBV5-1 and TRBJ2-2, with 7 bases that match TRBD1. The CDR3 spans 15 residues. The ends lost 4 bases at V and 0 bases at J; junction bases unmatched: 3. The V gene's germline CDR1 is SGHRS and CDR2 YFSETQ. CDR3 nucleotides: TGCGCCAGCAGCACCGGGACAGCGAACACCGGGGAGCTGTTTTTT. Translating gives CASSTGTANTGELFF.

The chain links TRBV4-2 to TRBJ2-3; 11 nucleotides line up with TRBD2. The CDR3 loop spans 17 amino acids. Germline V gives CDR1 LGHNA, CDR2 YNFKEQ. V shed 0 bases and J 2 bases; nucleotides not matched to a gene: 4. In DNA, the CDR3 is TGTGCCAGCAGCCAAGAGGTACTAGCGGGGGCCACAGATACGCAGTATTTT. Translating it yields CASSQEVLAGATDTQYF.